These T cell receptor beta chains were read from a single sample in a study of early T cells in non-severe SARS-CoV-2 infection. A single record per CDR3 protein comes from TCRdb applying MiXCR to the 5' RACE reads. The sample consists of 50,000 to 75,000 distinct CDR3 sequences, 9.5% to 15% of them appearing once. Source: whole blood, taken at baseline. These receptors all come from an adult who was a healthcare worker with PCR-confirmed SARS-CoV-2 infection or an uninfected control (not recorded which). The donor label of this sample is uncertain. CDR3s include the opening cysteine and the closing phenylalanine or tryptophan. The order of the fields is D gene, J gene, V gene, clone size, CDR3 protein, CDR3 DNA. The D gene is left open where the match is weak. Clone size is given for some rows only: seen once, a few or many times, or a class if the clone is expanded.

TRBD2 | TRBJ2-1 | TRBV7-9 | few | CASTTPTGTRDNNEQFF | TGTGCCAGCACCACCCCGACCGGGACTAGAGATAACAATGAGCAGTTCTTC
. | TRBJ1-2 | TRBV4-1 | . | CASSQDLISGYGYTF | TGCGCCAGCAGCCAAGATCTTATCTCCGGCTATGGCTACACCTTC
TRBD1 | TRBJ2-2 | TRBV29-1 | few | CSVVNTDRGVTGELFF | TGCAGCGTTGTTAATACGGACAGGGGGGTCACCGGGGAGCTGTTTTTT
. | TRBJ2-1 | TRBV27 | few | CASSTRSYNEQFF | TGTGCCAGCAGTACTCGCTCCTACAATGAGCAGTTCTTC
. | TRBJ1-5 | TRBV3-1 | . | CASSQHRGTGQPQHF | TGTGCCAGCAGCCAACACCGGGGTACGGGACAGCCCCAGCATTTT
. | TRBJ1-1 | TRBV19 | . | CASSDRWTEAFF | TGTGCCAGTAGTGATCGGTGGACTGAAGCTTTCTTT
TRBD1 | TRBJ1-5 | TRBV20-1 | few | CSATGTGFLNSNQPQHF | TGCAGTGCTACCGGGACAGGCTTCTTGAATAGCAATCAGCCCCAGCATTTT
. | TRBJ1-2 | TRBV7-2 | few | CASSFPPTYGYTF | TGTGCCAGCAGCTTTCCACCCACGTATGGCTACACCTTC
. | TRBJ1-2 | TRBV20-1 | . | CSAKLEEMVRGYTF | TGCAGTGCTAAACTGGAGGAGATGGTTCGTGGCTACACCTTC
. | TRBJ1-2 | TRBV6-5 | many | CASSHDGGNGYTF | TGTGCCAGCAGCCACGACGGAGGGAATGGCTACACCTTC
TRBD2 | TRBJ2-5 | TRBV7-9 | few | CASSPLAGEEETQYF | TGTGCCAGCAGCCCCCTAGCGGGGGAGGAGGAGACCCAGTACTTC
. | TRBJ2-2 | TRBV19 | many | CASRGTRDPSNTGELFF | TGTGCCAGTAGGGGAACTCGGGACCCCTCGAACACCGGGGAGCTGTTTTTT
. | TRBJ1-4 | TRBV11-2 | . | CASSLALATNEKLFF | TGTGCCAGCAGCTTAGCCCTTGCAACTAATGAAAAACTGTTTTTT
. | TRBJ1-1 | TRBV2 | few | CASGFQRNTEAFF | TGTGCCAGCGGCTTCCAGAGGAACACTGAAGCTTTCTTT
TRBD1 | TRBJ1-6 | TRBV24-1 | few | CATSGAGGDSNSPLHF | TGTGCCACCAGTGGCGCCGGAGGGGACAGTAATTCACCCCTCCACTTT
TRBD1 | TRBJ2-1 | TRBV29-1 | many | CSVCCRGSYNEQFF | TGCAGCGTTTGTTGCAGGGGGTCCTACAATGAGCAGTTCTTC
. | TRBJ2-5 | TRBV2 | . | CASSPSPWETQYF | TGTGCCAGCAGTCCTAGCCCGTGGGAGACCCAGTACTTC
. | TRBJ1-4 | TRBV28 | many | CASSLAGEIREKLFF | TGTGCCAGCAGTTTAGCAGGGGAGATTCGGGAAAAACTGTTTTTT
. | TRBJ1-2 | TRBV12-2 | . | CASRLASSKCMRYGYTF | TGTGCAAGTCGCTTAGCGTCCTCCAAATGCATGCGGTATGGCTACACCTTC
. | TRBJ1-2 | TRBV20-1 | . | CSARGPTGNYGYTF | TGCAGTGCTAGAGGGCCTACAGGGAACTATGGCTACACCTTC
. | TRBJ2-4 | TRBV23-1 | many | CASSQSDTGPCLLAKNIQYF | TGCGCCAGCAGTCAATCGGATACAGGCCCGTGTTTGTTAGCCAAAAACATTCAGTACTTC
TRBD1 | TRBJ1-2 | TRBV25-1 | many | CASSEWGQIGNYGYTF | TGTGCCAGCAGTGAATGGGGACAGATAGGAAACTATGGCTACACCTTC
TRBD1 | TRBJ2-1 | TRBV20-1 | many | CSAQNRDRGHNEQFF | TGCAGTGCGCAAAACCGGGACAGGGGCCACAATGAGCAGTTCTTC
. | TRBJ2-5 | TRBV3-1 | . | CASSQIPAQGQETQYF | TGTGCCAGCAGCCAGATACCCGCGCAGGGCCAAGAGACCCAGTACTTC
TRBD1 | TRBJ2-2 | TRBV5-6 | few | CASSRYRQGHNTGELFF | TGTGCCAGCAGCCGCTACCGACAGGGACATAACACCGGGGAGCTGTTTTTT
. | TRBJ1-4 | TRBV7-6 | few | CASSLGVGEKLFF | TGTGCCAGCAGCTTAGGGGTTGGTGAAAAACTGTTTTTT
. | TRBJ2-3 | TRBV7-7 | . | CASSPGLGSTDTQYF | TGTGCCAGCAGCCCGGGTTTAGGTAGCACAGATACGCAGTATTTT
TRBD1 | TRBJ2-5 | TRBV7-2 | . | CASSRGQGEETQYF | TGTGCCAGCAGCCGGGGACAGGGAGAAGAGACCCAGTACTTC
TRBD1 | TRBJ1-6 | TRBV5-1 | . | CASSLQGLGSPLHF | TGCGCCAGCAGCTTACAGGGGTTAGGATCACCCCTCCACTTT
. | TRBJ1-5 | TRBV20-1 | many | CSARTPGGPQHF | TGCAGTGCAAGGACACCGGGCGGGCCCCAGCATTTT